This TCR beta chain emerged from a study of graft-versus-host responses after intestinal transplantation. In the case of this clone: The antigen is not known.

Germline lookup yields CDR1 SGHDN and CDR2 FVKESK. V was pared by 0 bases and J by 9 bases, with 11 bases of the junction left unmatched. CDR3 length: 17 residues. The table came from immunoSEQ multiplex PCR; TCRdb's copy has only in-frame clones and leaves some out. Among about 70,000 clones listed, 85% to 90% were seen once. Source: unstimulated CD8+ T cells sorted from spleen or lymph node cells, taken before transplant. The TCR was taken from a human donor who was the organ donor for an intestinal transplant. This chain uses TRBV14 with TRBJ2-1; 10 bases map to TRBD2. The chain's CDR3 is CASSQDRLAGALSEQFF. In DNA form, the CDR3 reads TGTGCCAGCAGCCAAGATAGGCTAGCGGGGGCTTTGAGTGAGCAGTTCTTC.